This TCR beta chain came from a study of response to subunit inactivated influenza vaccine. This clonotype was counted a few times. The antigen remains unidentified. J was trimmed by 3 bases and V by 7 bases; bases with no gene match: 3. In germline, CDR1 is ENHRY, CDR2 SYGVKD. CDR3 length equals 13 residues. TCRdb ran MiXCR on the RT-PCR reads and lists one entry per CDR3 protein. This sample has a few hundred thousand distinct CDR3 sequences, with roughly 22% found just once. Study results and caveats: Authors suggested each seasonal influenza vaccination recruits few new T cells.

The sequence derives from a man aged 50-75 years who received an inactivated influenza vaccine. The V and J genes are TRBV10-3 and TRBJ1-5; 7 bases are shared with TRBD1. Here the sequenced sample was PBMCs from blood, taken less than 22 months after vaccination. CDR3 sequence: CAIKGTDNQPQHF. CDR3 nucleotides: TGTGCCATCAAAGGGACAGACAATCAGCCCCAGCATTTT.